The entry below gives a single T cell receptor (beta chain) sequence along with its context. Its matching antigen is unknown. The sample is drawn from a study of cytomegalovirus exposure and HLA in healthy donors. Study-wide context: Roughly 180 million T cells yielded some 120 million unique TCR beta sequences in earlier analysis. An early data release held tens of millions of unique TCRs from HLA-typed donors.

J gave up 3 bases and V 5 bases, and 11 bases lay outside the gene matches. The CDR3 runs 15 residues. PCR primers comprised 60 Vbeta and 13 Jbeta primers. Some clones are missing from TCRdb's copy, which holds only in-frame ones; the method was immunoSEQ multiplex PCR. The table records over 200,000 clones, 85% of them present only once. General study findings and limits: Later, TCR association rates were found to vary by HLA locus, highest for DRB1 and lowest for HLA-C. Of the V segments, some could not be distinguished, including TRBV6-2 and TRBV6-3, and were excluded.

Material for sequencing was PBMCs. The sequence came from a human donor in good health. The chain recombines TRBV5-3 with TRBJ2-7; 7 bases are a match to TRBD1. TRBV5-3 is an open reading frame, and its role is uncertain. The chain's CDR3 is CARSTWDRPLYEQYF. The CDR3 DNA reads as TGTGCCAGAAGTACATGGGACAGACCTCTCTACGAGCAGTACTTC.